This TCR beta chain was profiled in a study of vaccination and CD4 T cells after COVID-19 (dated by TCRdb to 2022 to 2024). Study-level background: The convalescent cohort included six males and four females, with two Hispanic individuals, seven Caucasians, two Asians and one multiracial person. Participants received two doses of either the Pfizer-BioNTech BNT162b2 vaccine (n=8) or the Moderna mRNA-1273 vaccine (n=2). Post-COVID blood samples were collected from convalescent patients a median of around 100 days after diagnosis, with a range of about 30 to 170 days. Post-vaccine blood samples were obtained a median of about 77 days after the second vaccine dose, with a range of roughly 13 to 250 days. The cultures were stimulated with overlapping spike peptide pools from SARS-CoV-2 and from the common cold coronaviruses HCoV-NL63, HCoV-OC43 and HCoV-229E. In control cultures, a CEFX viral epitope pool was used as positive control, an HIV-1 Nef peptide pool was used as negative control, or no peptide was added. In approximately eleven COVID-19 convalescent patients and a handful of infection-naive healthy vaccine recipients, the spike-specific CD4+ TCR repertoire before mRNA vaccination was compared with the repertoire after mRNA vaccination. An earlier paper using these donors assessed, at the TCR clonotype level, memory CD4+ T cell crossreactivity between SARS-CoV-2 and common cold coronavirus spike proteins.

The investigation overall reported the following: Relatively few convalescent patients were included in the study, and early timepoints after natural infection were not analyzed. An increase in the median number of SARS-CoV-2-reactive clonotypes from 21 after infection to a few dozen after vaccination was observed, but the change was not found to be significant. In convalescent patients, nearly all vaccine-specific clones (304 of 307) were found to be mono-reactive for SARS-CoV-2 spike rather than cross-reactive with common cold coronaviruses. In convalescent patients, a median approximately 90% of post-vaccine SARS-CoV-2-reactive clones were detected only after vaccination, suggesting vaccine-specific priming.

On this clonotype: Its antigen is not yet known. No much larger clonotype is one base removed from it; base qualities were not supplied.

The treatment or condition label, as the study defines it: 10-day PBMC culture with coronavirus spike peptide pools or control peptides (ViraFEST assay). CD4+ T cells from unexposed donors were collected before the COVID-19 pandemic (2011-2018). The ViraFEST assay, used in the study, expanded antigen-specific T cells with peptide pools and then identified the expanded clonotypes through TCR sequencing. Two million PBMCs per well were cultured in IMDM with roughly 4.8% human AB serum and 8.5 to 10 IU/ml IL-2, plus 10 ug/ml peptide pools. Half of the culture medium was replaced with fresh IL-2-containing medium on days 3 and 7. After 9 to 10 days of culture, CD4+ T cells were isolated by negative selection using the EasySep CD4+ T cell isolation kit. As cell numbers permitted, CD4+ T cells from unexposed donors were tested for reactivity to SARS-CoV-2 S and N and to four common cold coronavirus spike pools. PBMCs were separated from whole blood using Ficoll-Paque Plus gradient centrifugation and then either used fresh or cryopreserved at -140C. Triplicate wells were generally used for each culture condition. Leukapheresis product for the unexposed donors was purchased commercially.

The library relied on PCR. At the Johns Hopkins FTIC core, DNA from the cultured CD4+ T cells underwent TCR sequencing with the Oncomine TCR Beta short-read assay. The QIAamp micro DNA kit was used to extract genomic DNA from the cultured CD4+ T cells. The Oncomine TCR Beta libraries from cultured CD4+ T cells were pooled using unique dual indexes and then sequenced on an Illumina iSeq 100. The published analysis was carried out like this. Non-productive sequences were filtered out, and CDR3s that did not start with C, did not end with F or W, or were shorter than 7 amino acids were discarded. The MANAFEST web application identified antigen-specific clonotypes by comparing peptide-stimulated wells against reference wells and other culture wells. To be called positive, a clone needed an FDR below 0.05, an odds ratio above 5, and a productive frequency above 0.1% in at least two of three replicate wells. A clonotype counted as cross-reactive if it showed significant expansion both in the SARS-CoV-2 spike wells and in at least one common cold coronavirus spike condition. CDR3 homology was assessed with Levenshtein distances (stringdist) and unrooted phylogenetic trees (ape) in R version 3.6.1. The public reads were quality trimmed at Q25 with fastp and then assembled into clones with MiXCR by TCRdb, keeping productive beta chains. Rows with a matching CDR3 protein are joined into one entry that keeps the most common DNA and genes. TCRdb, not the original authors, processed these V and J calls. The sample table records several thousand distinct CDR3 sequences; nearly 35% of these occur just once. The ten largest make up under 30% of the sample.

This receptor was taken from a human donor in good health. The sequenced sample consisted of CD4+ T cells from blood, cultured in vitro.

The CDR3 in this case is CASGSTGARNTEAFF. The nucleotides are TGTGCTAGTGGGTCCACAGGGGCCCGGAACACTGAAGCTTTCTTT. The sequence links TRBV12-5 to TRBJ1-1, and 7 bases in between align with TRBD1. The germline V end is reduced by 6 bases and the J end by 1 base; junction bases left unmatched: 8. The CDR3 runs 15 amino acids, cysteine and phenylalanine included. CDR3 DNA is the only sequence kept; it has 45 bases, read in frame from the first base. The germline V gene gives CDR1 as LGHNT and CDR2 as FRNRAP.